This T cell receptor beta chain is from a study of cytomegalovirus exposure and HLA in healthy donors. For the study at large: Within an early data release were tens of millions of unique TCRs drawn from HLA-typed donors.

Study-wide results and caveats: A later analysis showed that HLA-associated TCR beta chains had undergone more clonal expansion than equally common others. The majority of TCR sequences were rare, yet some public TCRs appeared in many donors. TCR beta chain V- and J-gene trimming was linked, in a later analysis, to a missense variant in DCLRE1C.

Amplification used 60 Vbeta primers and 13 Jbeta primers. Method: immunoSEQ multiplex PCR; TCRdb's copy keeps in-frame clones and lacks some. This listing includes about 200,000 clones. Comment on this clone: Its antigen remains unidentified.

Material for sequencing was PBMCs. The sequence was collected from a boy between 10 and 17 years old in good health and CMV-seronegative.

This CDR3 is CSVVWGLSDTQYF. For the CDR3, the DNA is TGCAGCGTTGTGTGGGGGCTTTCAGATACGCAGTATTTT. The V call is TRBV29-1, the J call TRBJ2-3, with a weak D call TRBD1 (6 bases). The germline CDR1 and CDR2 sequences are SQVTM and ANQGSEA. Trimming took off 4 bases at V and 4 bases at J, with 12 bases between the two ends. There are 13 residues in the CDR3.